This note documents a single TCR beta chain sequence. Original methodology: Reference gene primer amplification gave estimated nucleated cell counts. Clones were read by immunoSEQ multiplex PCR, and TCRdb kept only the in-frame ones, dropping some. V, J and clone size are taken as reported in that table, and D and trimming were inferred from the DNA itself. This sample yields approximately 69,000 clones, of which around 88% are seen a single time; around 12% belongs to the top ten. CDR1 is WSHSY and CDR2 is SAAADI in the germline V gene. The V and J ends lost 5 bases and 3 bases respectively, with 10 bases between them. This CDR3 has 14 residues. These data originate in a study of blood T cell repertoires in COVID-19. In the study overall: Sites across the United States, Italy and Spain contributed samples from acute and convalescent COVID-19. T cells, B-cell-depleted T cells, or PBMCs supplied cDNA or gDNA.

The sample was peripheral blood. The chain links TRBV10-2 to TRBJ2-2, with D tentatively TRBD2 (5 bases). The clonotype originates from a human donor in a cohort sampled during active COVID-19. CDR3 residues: CASSKDWDTGELFF. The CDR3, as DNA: TGCGCCAGCAGTAAGGACTGGGACACCGGGGAGCTGTTTTTT.